These T cell receptor beta chains were read from a single sample in a study of blood T cells in healthy people across ages. TCRdb processed the 5' RACE reads anew with MiXCR; each CDR3 protein has one entry. This repertoire shows around 750,000 distinct CDR3 sequences, roughly 50% found once; its top ten account for about 38%. The sequenced sample consisted of blood. The receptors stem from a man older than 75 in good health. CDR3s include the opening cysteine and the closing phenylalanine or tryptophan. Each record gives: V gene, D gene, clone size, J gene, CDR3 DNA, CDR3 protein. D genes are given only for firm matches. Clone size is stated in some rows and not others, as once, few, many or a class when expanded.

TRBV4-1	-	-	TRBJ1-2	TGCGCCAGCACGTCCCAGGCGGGGGCGCAATATGGCTACACCTTC	CASTSQAGAQYGYTF
TRBV5-5	TRBD2	-	TRBJ2-7	TGTGCCAGCAGCCCGACTAGCTTGACCTACGAGCAGTACTTC	CASSPTSLTYEQYF
TRBV5-1	TRBD1	once	TRBJ1-3	TGCGCCAGCAGCCCAGACAGGGCTGGAAACACCATATATTTT	CASSPDRAGNTIYF
TRBV29-1	-	-	TRBJ2-7	TGCAGCGTTGGGAGATTCATGGGTCCCCACGAGCAGTACTTC	CSVGRFMGPHEQYF
TRBV7-3	TRBD2	few	TRBJ2-3	TGTGCCAGCAGCTTACAGGGGACTAGCGGGAGCACAGATACGCAGTATTTT	CASSLQGTSGSTDTQYF
TRBV12-3/TRBV12-4	-	few	TRBJ2-1	TGTGCCAGCAGTTTCCTTCTGGGGGCTAATGAGCAGTTCTTC	CASSFLLGANEQFF
TRBV2	TRBD1	-	TRBJ2-5	TGTGCCAGCAGTGTGGGTCGCCAGGGGGCGGTCAATGAGCAGTACTTC	CASSVGRQGAVNEQYF
TRBV9	TRBD1	few	TRBJ1-1	TGTGCCAGCAGCGTAGTGGACAGGGACACTGAAGCTTTCTTT	CASSVVDRDTEAFF
TRBV3-1	-	-	TRBJ1-2	TGTGCCAGCAGCCAGGGAGGGTTCCAAGGTGGCTACACCTTC	CASSQGGFQGGYTF
TRBV14	-	-	TRBJ2-2	TGTGCCAGCAGCCAAGATAGGTTCAGGGACACCGGGGAGCTGTTTTTT	CASSQDRFRDTGELFF
TRBV10-3	TRBD2	-	TRBJ2-2	TGTGCCATCAGTGAGTCGGGACTAGGGGGATTAACCGGGGAGCTGTTTTTT	CAISESGLGGLTGELFF
TRBV7-9	-	-	TRBJ2-3	TGTGCCAGCAGCTCCCGGGAGTCGTTCAGATACGCGTATTTT	CASSSRESFRYAYF
TRBV2	TRBD1	-	TRBJ2-7	TGTGCCAGCAGCAGGGACAGGGGGGACACCTACGAGCAGTACTTC	CASSRDRGDTYEQYF
TRBV20-1	TRBD2	-	TRBJ2-3	TGCAGTGCTAGTCACAGCGGGAGAGGCCCCCTCGATACGCAGTATTTT	CSASHSGRGPLDTQYF
TRBV4-1	-	few	TRBJ2-7	TGCGCCAGCAGCCAAGATCAGCCGGGAGTCCCCTCCTACGAGCAGTACTTC	CASSQDQPGVPSYEQYF
TRBV9	TRBD2	few	TRBJ2-7	TGTGCCAGCAGCGTGGGACTAGCGGAGGCCTACGAGCAGTACTTC	CASSVGLAEAYEQYF